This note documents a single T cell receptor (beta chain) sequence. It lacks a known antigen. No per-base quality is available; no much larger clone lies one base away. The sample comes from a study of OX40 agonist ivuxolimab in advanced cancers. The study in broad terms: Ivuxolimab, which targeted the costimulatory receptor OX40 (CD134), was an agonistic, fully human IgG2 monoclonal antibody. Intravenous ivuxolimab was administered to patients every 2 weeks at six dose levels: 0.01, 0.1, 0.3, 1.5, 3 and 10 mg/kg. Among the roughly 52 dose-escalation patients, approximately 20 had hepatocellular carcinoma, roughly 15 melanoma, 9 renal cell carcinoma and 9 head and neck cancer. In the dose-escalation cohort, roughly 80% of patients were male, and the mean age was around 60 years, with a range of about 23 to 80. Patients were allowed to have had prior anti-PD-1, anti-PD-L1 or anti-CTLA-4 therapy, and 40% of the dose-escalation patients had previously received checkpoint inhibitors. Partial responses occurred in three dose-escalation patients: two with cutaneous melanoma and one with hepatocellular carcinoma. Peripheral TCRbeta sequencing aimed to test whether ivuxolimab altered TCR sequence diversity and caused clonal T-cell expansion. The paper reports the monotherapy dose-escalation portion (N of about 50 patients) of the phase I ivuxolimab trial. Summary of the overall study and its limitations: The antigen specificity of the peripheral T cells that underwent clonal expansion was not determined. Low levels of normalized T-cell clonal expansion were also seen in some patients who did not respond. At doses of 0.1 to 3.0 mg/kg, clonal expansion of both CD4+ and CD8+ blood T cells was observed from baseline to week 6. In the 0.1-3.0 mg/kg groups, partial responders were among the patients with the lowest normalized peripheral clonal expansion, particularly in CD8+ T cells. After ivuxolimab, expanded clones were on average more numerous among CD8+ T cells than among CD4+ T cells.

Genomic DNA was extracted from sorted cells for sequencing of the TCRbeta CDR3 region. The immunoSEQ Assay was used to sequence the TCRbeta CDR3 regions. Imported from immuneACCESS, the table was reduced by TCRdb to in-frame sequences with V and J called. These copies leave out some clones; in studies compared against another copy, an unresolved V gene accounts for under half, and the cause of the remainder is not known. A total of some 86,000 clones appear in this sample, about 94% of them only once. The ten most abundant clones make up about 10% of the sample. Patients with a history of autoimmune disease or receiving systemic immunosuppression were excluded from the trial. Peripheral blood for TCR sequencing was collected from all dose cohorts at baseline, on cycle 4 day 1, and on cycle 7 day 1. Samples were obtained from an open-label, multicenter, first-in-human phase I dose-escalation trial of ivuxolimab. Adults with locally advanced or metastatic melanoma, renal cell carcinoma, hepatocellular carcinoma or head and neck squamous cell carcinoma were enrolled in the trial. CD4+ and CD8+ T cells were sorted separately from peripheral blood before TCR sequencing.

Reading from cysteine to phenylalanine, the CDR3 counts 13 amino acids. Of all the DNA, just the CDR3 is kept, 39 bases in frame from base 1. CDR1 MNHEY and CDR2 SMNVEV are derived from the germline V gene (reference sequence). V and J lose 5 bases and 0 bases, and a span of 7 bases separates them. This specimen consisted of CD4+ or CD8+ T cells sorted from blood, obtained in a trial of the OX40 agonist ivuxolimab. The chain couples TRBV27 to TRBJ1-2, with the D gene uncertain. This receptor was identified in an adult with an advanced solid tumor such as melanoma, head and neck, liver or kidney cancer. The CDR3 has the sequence CASSPNPNYGYTF. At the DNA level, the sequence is TGTGCCAGCAGTCCTAACCCTAACTATGGCTACACCTTC.